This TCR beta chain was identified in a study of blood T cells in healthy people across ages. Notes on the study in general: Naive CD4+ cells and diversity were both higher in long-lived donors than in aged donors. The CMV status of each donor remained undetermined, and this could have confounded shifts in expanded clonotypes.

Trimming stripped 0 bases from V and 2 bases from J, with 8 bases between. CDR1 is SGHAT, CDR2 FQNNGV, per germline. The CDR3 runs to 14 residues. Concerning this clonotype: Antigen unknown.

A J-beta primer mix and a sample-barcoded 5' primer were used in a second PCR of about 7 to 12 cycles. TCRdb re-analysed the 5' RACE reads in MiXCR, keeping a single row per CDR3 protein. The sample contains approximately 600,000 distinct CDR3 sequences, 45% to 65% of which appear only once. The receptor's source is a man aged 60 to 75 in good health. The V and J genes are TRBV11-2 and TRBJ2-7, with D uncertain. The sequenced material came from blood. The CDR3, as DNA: TGTGCCAGCAGCTTAGATAACGGCCCCTACGAGCAGTACTTC. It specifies CASSLDNGPYEQYF.